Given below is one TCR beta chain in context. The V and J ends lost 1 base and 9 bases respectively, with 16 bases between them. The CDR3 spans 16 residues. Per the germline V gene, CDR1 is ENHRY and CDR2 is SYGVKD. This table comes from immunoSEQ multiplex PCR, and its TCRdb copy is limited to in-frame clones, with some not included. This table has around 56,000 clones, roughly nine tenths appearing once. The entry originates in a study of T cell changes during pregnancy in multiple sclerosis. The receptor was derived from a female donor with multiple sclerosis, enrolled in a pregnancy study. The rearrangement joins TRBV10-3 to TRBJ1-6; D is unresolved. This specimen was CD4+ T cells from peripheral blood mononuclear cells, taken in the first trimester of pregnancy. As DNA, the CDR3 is TGTGCCATCAGTGAGTTAGGTCAGACAAGTGGTTCACCCCTCCACTTT. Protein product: CAISELGQTSGSPLHF.